This TCR beta chain was sequenced during a study of T cell responses to AZD1222 COVID-19 vaccine. Study summary: It was second doses at about 4 or about 12 weeks that were pooled.

V was pared by 2 bases and J by 8 bases, with 5 bases of the junction left unmatched. CDR1 is SNHLY, CDR2 FYNNEI, per germline. This CDR3 has 15 residues. Whole-study results and caveats: Elevations in Spike-specific TCR breadth and depth followed administration of two AZD1222 doses. Regions left unmutated in variants are reportedly the target of nearly half of spike-specific TCRs. The CD4 TCRs associated with vaccination extended across spike and predominated at 160-218 and 743-854.

Assay: immunoSEQ multiplex PCR; the TCRdb copy retains only in-frame clones and omits some. The repertoire includes 87,000 or so clones, about 89% of them detected once, and around 4% sits in the top ten. For this clone: Its antigen remains unknown.

The source was peripheral blood, collected on day 0 of AZD1222 vaccination. The gene calls are TRBV2 and TRBJ1-4; 10 nucleotides line up with TRBD1. This clonotype was obtained from an adult in good health. The CDR3 region is CASSETDRGFEKLFF. CDR3 sequence (DNA): TGTGCCAGCAGTGAAACGGACAGGGGGTTCGAAAAACTGTTTTTT.